These T cell receptor beta chains were read from a single sample in a study of shared clonotypes between healthy human individuals. The table came from immunoSEQ multiplex PCR; TCRdb's copy has only in-frame clones and leaves some out. The sample has some 680,000 clones; 60% to 75% are singletons. Sequenced material: memory CD4+ T cells sorted from blood. These receptors were taken from a woman in her 30s in good health. The CDR3 runs from the conserved cysteine through the conserved F or W. The D gene is left open where the match is weak. Not every row has a clone size; where given, it reads once, few, many or a size class.

d_call: -
j_call: TRBJ2-1
v_call: TRBV11-2
clone_size: -
cdr3_nt: TGTGCCAGCAGTTTGGGTGGGAGCTCCTACAATGAGCAGTTCTTC
cdr3_aa: CASSLGGSSYNEQFF

d_call: -
j_call: TRBJ2-7
v_call: TRBV10-1
clone_size: many
cdr3_nt: TGCGCCAGCAGTGGAACAGGGACCTACGAGCAGTACTTC
cdr3_aa: CASSGTGTYEQYF

d_call: TRBD1
j_call: TRBJ2-1
v_call: TRBV11-3
clone_size: -
cdr3_nt: TGTGCCAGCAGCTCGGGACAGGTGAATTACAATGAGCAGTTCTTC
cdr3_aa: CASSSGQVNYNEQFF

d_call: TRBD1
j_call: TRBJ2-6
v_call: TRBV28
clone_size: -
cdr3_nt: TGTGCCAGCGAAAGGACAGGGTGGGGGTCTGGGGCCAACGTCCTGACTTTC
cdr3_aa: CASERTGWGSGANVLTF

d_call: TRBD2
j_call: TRBJ2-1
v_call: TRBV5-1
clone_size: few
cdr3_nt: TGCGCCAGCAGCTCTTCTAGCGGGGGCTACAATGAGCAGTTCTTC
cdr3_aa: CASSSSSGGYNEQFF

d_call: -
j_call: TRBJ2-3
v_call: TRBV13
clone_size: -
cdr3_nt: TGTGCCAGCAGCTTAGGCCGGGATGGTACGCAGTATTTT
cdr3_aa: CASSLGRDGTQYF

d_call: -
j_call: TRBJ1-2
v_call: TRBV5-5
clone_size: -
cdr3_nt: TGTGCCAGCAGCTTCGGCAACTATGGCTACACCTTC
cdr3_aa: CASSFGNYGYTF

d_call: TRBD2
j_call: TRBJ2-1
v_call: TRBV30
clone_size: -
cdr3_nt: TGTGCCTGGAGGGCTAGCGGGGCCTACAATGAGCAGTTCTTC
cdr3_aa: CAWRASGAYNEQFF

d_call: -
j_call: TRBJ2-3
v_call: TRBV27
clone_size: -
cdr3_nt: TGTGCCAGCAGTCAGGGCAAGGCGGGAGATACGCAGTATTTT
cdr3_aa: CASSQGKAGDTQYF

d_call: TRBD2
j_call: TRBJ2-5
v_call: TRBV9
clone_size: -
cdr3_nt: TGTGCCAGCAGCGCCGAGGGCGGGAGGGGAGAGACCCAGTACTTC
cdr3_aa: CASSAEGGRGETQYF

d_call: -
j_call: TRBJ2-5
v_call: TRBV5-5
clone_size: -
cdr3_nt: TGTGCCAGCAGCTTGGGCCCCGGTGGGGAGACCCAGTACTTC
cdr3_aa: CASSLGPGGETQYF

d_call: -
j_call: TRBJ1-5
v_call: TRBV6-6
clone_size: -
cdr3_nt: TGTGCCAGCAGGTTAGATAGCAATCAGCCCCAGCATTTT
cdr3_aa: CASRLDSNQPQHF

d_call: -
j_call: TRBJ1-2
v_call: TRBV2
clone_size: few
cdr3_nt: TGTGCCAGCAGGTCGGGACCGAGCTATGGCTACACCTTC
cdr3_aa: CASRSGPSYGYTF

d_call: -
j_call: TRBJ1-2
v_call: TRBV11-2
clone_size: -
cdr3_nt: TGTGCCAGCAGCTTACAGGGCAGTGCCTATGGCTACACCTTC
cdr3_aa: CASSLQGSAYGYTF

d_call: -
j_call: TRBJ1-3
v_call: TRBV18
clone_size: -
cdr3_nt: TGTGCCAGCTCACCATCTTGGGGCCAAACTGGAAACACCATATATTTT
cdr3_aa: CASSPSWGQTGNTIYF

d_call: -
j_call: TRBJ2-2
v_call: TRBV11-2
clone_size: -
cdr3_nt: TGTGCCAGCAGCTTAGTACAGCTCACCGGGGAGCTGTTTTTT
cdr3_aa: CASSLVQLTGELFF

d_call: TRBD1
j_call: TRBJ1-2
v_call: TRBV5-1
clone_size: -
cdr3_nt: TGCGCCAGCAGCTCCACCACAACGGGACAGGGAGGCTATGGCTACACCTTC
cdr3_aa: CASSSTTTGQGGYGYTF

d_call: TRBD2
j_call: TRBJ2-2
v_call: TRBV2
clone_size: -
cdr3_nt: TGTGCCAGCAGGCACTGGACTAGCGGCAGCACCGGGGAGCTGTTTTTT
cdr3_aa: CASRHWTSGSTGELFF

d_call: -
j_call: TRBJ2-7
v_call: TRBV7-8
clone_size: -
cdr3_nt: TGTGCCAGCAGCTTAGACAGACGCTACGAGCAGTACTTC
cdr3_aa: CASSLDRRYEQYF

d_call: -
j_call: TRBJ2-5
v_call: TRBV11-2
clone_size: few
cdr3_nt: TGTGCCAGCAGCCGACTAGAACGTGGCCAAGAGACCCAGTACTTC
cdr3_aa: CASSRLERGQETQYF

d_call: -
j_call: TRBJ2-5
v_call: TRBV29-1
clone_size: -
cdr3_nt: TGCAGCGTTGGCTGGCAAGAGACCCAGTACTTC
cdr3_aa: CSVGWQETQYF

d_call: -
j_call: TRBJ1-5
v_call: TRBV5-4
clone_size: -
cdr3_nt: TGTGCCAGCAGCTTGAACGGGCACAATCAGCCCCAGCATTTT
cdr3_aa: CASSLNGHNQPQHF

d_call: -
j_call: TRBJ2-1
v_call: TRBV10-3
clone_size: -
cdr3_nt: TGTGCCATCAGTGAAATGGGGGCAGGCAATGAGCAGTTCTTC
cdr3_aa: CAISEMGAGNEQFF

d_call: -
j_call: TRBJ1-5
v_call: TRBV30
clone_size: few
cdr3_nt: TGTGCCTGGAGGGTCAGGCCAGATCAGCCCCAGCATTTT
cdr3_aa: CAWRVRPDQPQHF

d_call: TRBD2
j_call: TRBJ2-1
v_call: TRBV27
clone_size: -
cdr3_nt: TGTGCCAGCAGTCCTCCTAGCGGGAGGGCCTCGTCGAACAATGAGCAGTTCTTC
cdr3_aa: CASSPPSGRASSNNEQFF

d_call: TRBD1
j_call: TRBJ1-1
v_call: TRBV19
clone_size: -
cdr3_nt: TGTGCCAGTAGTCCCATCGACAGGGCGAACACTGAAGCTTTCTTT
cdr3_aa: CASSPIDRANTEAFF

d_call: -
j_call: TRBJ2-3
v_call: TRBV5-4
clone_size: -
cdr3_nt: TGTGCCAGCAGCATCTTCCCAGATACGCAGTATTTT
cdr3_aa: CASSIFPDTQYF

d_call: -
j_call: TRBJ2-2
v_call: TRBV28
clone_size: -
cdr3_nt: TGTGCCAGCAGACCCTCTAGAGGTATCGCCGGGGAGCTGTTTTTT
cdr3_aa: CASRPSRGIAGELFF

d_call: -
j_call: TRBJ2-1
v_call: TRBV9
clone_size: few
cdr3_nt: TGTGCCAGCCTACAGACCGGGACCCTCTACAATGAGCAGTTCTTC
cdr3_aa: CASLQTGTLYNEQFF

d_call: -
j_call: TRBJ2-2
v_call: TRBV7-9
clone_size: -
cdr3_nt: TGTGCCAGCAGCAAATCGGGGGTCACCGGGGAGCTGTTTTTT
cdr3_aa: CASSKSGVTGELFF

d_call: TRBD1
j_call: TRBJ2-3
v_call: TRBV19
clone_size: -
cdr3_nt: TGTGCCAGTTGTCCGGGACAGAACACAGATACGCAGTATTTT
cdr3_aa: CASCPGQNTDTQYF

d_call: -
j_call: TRBJ2-2
v_call: TRBV7-9
clone_size: few
cdr3_nt: TGTGCCAGCAGCCCCGCGGGGGACAGGAACACCGGGGAGCTGTTTTTT
cdr3_aa: CASSPAGDRNTGELFF

d_call: TRBD1
j_call: TRBJ1-2
v_call: TRBV6-5
clone_size: -
cdr3_nt: TGTGCCAGCAGACCCGACAGGGACTATGGCTACACCTTC
cdr3_aa: CASRPDRDYGYTF

d_call: -
j_call: TRBJ1-4
v_call: TRBV9
clone_size: -
cdr3_nt: TGTGCCAGCAGCTCAACGGGAGGGTATAATGAAAAACTGTTTTTT
cdr3_aa: CASSSTGGYNEKLFF

d_call: -
j_call: TRBJ1-5
v_call: TRBV30
clone_size: -
cdr3_nt: TGTGCCTGGAGTTCTGGCGGGTATCAGCCCCAGCATTTT
cdr3_aa: CAWSSGGYQPQHF

d_call: TRBD1
j_call: TRBJ2-7
v_call: TRBV28
clone_size: -
cdr3_nt: TGTGCCAGCATTTCGACAGGGGCAGGCCACGAGCAGTACTTC
cdr3_aa: CASISTGAGHEQYF

d_call: -
j_call: TRBJ2-2
v_call: TRBV2
clone_size: -
cdr3_nt: TGTGCCAGCAGCTCCGGGACATGGAACACCGGGGAGCTGTTTTTT
cdr3_aa: CASSSGTWNTGELFF

d_call: -
j_call: TRBJ1-1
v_call: TRBV27
clone_size: few
cdr3_nt: TGTGCCAGCAAAAACGACAGGACAAACACTGAAGCTTTCTTT
cdr3_aa: CASKNDRTNTEAFF

d_call: -
j_call: TRBJ2-2
v_call: TRBV2
clone_size: many
cdr3_nt: TGTGCCTCCAGGCCACAGAACACCGGGGAGCTGTTTTTT
cdr3_aa: CASRPQNTGELFF

d_call: TRBD2
j_call: TRBJ2-4
v_call: TRBV2
clone_size: -
cdr3_nt: TGTGCCAGCATGTATAGCGGGAGTTCTGGCAAAAACATTCAGTACTTC
cdr3_aa: CASMYSGSSGKNIQYF

d_call: -
j_call: TRBJ2-7
v_call: TRBV7-2
clone_size: -
cdr3_nt: TGTGCCAGCAGCTTAGTGGGGGCGGCTAGCGGCGAGTACGAGCAGTACTTC
cdr3_aa: CASSLVGAASGEYEQYF

d_call: -
j_call: TRBJ1-1
v_call: TRBV5-1
clone_size: -
cdr3_nt: TGCGCCAGCAGCTTGAACGACGGATTTGAAGCTTTCTTT
cdr3_aa: CASSLNDGFEAFF

d_call: TRBD1
j_call: TRBJ2-3
v_call: TRBV16
clone_size: -
cdr3_nt: TGTGCCAGCAGCCAACGGACAGGGGGCATAGATACGCAGTATTTT
cdr3_aa: CASSQRTGGIDTQYF

d_call: -
j_call: TRBJ2-6
v_call: TRBV11-2
clone_size: few
cdr3_nt: TGTGCCAGCAGCTTATCGCGCTCTGGGGCCAACGTCCTGACTTTC
cdr3_aa: CASSLSRSGANVLTF

d_call: TRBD2
j_call: TRBJ2-1
v_call: TRBV4-1
clone_size: -
cdr3_nt: TGCGCCAGCAGCCAGCCGGGACTAGCGGGAGGGCCGGGGTACAATGAGCAGTTCTTC
cdr3_aa: CASSQPGLAGGPGYNEQFF

d_call: TRBD1
j_call: TRBJ1-2
v_call: TRBV7-9
clone_size: -
cdr3_nt: TGTGCCAGCAGCCATGCGACAGGGCGCTATGGCTACACCTTC
cdr3_aa: CASSHATGRYGYTF

d_call: -
j_call: TRBJ1-4
v_call: TRBV9
clone_size: -
cdr3_nt: TGTGCCAGCAGCGTTTCCCCTAGTGAAAAACTGTTTTTT
cdr3_aa: CASSVSPSEKLFF

d_call: -
j_call: TRBJ2-3
v_call: TRBV5-1
clone_size: -
cdr3_nt: TGCGCCAGCAGCACGGCAGGAGATACGCAGTATTTT
cdr3_aa: CASSTAGDTQYF

d_call: -
j_call: TRBJ2-5
v_call: TRBV27
clone_size: -
cdr3_nt: TGTGCCAGCAGTTTACGGACACATCAAGAGACCCAGTACTTC
cdr3_aa: CASSLRTHQETQYF

d_call: -
j_call: TRBJ2-3
v_call: TRBV7-2
clone_size: once
cdr3_nt: TGTGCCAGCAGCTTAGAGAGGACAGATACGCAGTATTTT
cdr3_aa: CASSLERTDTQYF

d_call: TRBD2
j_call: TRBJ2-2
v_call: TRBV7-8
clone_size: -
cdr3_nt: TGTGCCAGCAGCCCGGCGCTAGCGGGCACCGGGGAGCTGTTTTTT
cdr3_aa: CASSPALAGTGELFF

d_call: -
j_call: TRBJ1-2
v_call: TRBV6-5
clone_size: -
cdr3_nt: TGTGCCAGCAGCTTGGACTACGACGGCGGAGGTGGCTACACCTTC
cdr3_aa: CASSLDYDGGGGYTF

d_call: -
j_call: TRBJ2-3
v_call: TRBV6-6
clone_size: -
cdr3_nt: TGTGCCAGCAGTTGGGTGGCAGATACGCAGTATTTT
cdr3_aa: CASSWVADTQYF

d_call: -
j_call: TRBJ2-3
v_call: TRBV28
clone_size: -
cdr3_nt: TGTGCCAGCACAGCGGCCTCAGATACGCAGTATTTT
cdr3_aa: CASTAASDTQYF

d_call: -
j_call: TRBJ2-6
v_call: TRBV18
clone_size: -
cdr3_nt: TGTGCCAGCTCCCGTCGGGAGTGGGCCTCCTCCTCTGGGGCCAACGTCCTGACTTTC
cdr3_aa: CASSRREWASSSGANVLTF

d_call: TRBD2
j_call: TRBJ2-7
v_call: TRBV7-9
clone_size: few
cdr3_nt: TGTGCCAGCAGCTTAGCTAGCGGGAAAGCCTACGAGCAGTACTTC
cdr3_aa: CASSLASGKAYEQYF